The 23 T cell receptor beta chains given below trace back to one sample, sequenced in a study of cytomegalovirus exposure and HLA in healthy donors. PCR primers comprised 60 Vbeta and 13 Jbeta primers. Assay used: immunoSEQ multiplex PCR; TCRdb lists only in-frame clones, some missing. The sample has about 120,000 clones; 55% to 65% are singletons. The sample taken for sequencing was PBMCs. These receptors were obtained from a woman in her thirties or forties in good health and CMV-seropositive.

The chain recombines TRBV9 with TRBJ2-1; 9 nucleotides match TRBD2. V lost 0 bases, J lost 6 bases, and 16 bases stayed unmatched. Germline CDR1 and CDR2: SGDLS and YYNGEE. The CDR3 runs to 19 residues. This CDR3 is CASSVGGATSGPRGNEQFF. The CDR3 DNA sequence: TGTGCCAGCAGCGTAGGAGGGGCGACTAGCGGACCCAGGGGCAATGAGCAGTTCTTC.

The chain recombines TRBV11-2 with TRBJ2-5; a weak D match, TRBD2 (6 bases). From germline, CDR1 is SGHAT and CDR2 FQNNGV. Trimming shortened V by 4 bases and J by 0 bases, and 12 bases separated the two germline ends. The CDR3 is made up of 15 amino acids. The CDR3 spells CASSSRDSYQETQYF. CDR3 DNA sequence: TGTGCCAGCAGCTCCCGGGACTCCTACCAAGAGACCCAGTACTTC.

This clone was recorded a few times. V gene TRBV4-3 combines with J gene TRBJ2-7; a weak D match, TRBD1 (6 bases). The V gene lost 0 bases and the J gene lost 4 bases, with 13 bases spanning the gap. The length of the CDR3 is 15 residues. Germline assignment: CDR1 LGHNA and CDR2 YSLEER. The CDR3 reads CASSQDDARGYEQYF. CDR3 in DNA: TGCGCCAGCAGCCAAGATGACGCCAGGGGATACGAGCAGTACTTC.

The rearrangement joins TRBV21-1 to TRBJ1-1; whether TRBD1, the table's D call, matches the DNA was not checked. TRBV21-1 is an annotated pseudogene. There are 20 residues in the CDR3. CDR3 amino acids: CASSNRDRERYRMRDAEAFF. CDR3 DNA sequence: TGTGCCAGCAGTAACCGGGACAGGGAAAGATATCGAATGAGGGACGCTGAAGCTTTCTTT.

In its sample, this clone was seen once. The J gene is TRBJ2-5, the V gene TRBV7-6, with 8 nucleotides matching TRBD2. J lost 4 bases, V lost 6 bases, and 13 bases had no gene match. In germline, CDR1 is SGHVS, CDR2 FNYEAQ. The CDR3 is made up of 16 amino acids. The CDR3 DNA is TGTGCCAGCAGTCCAACCCCCAGCGGGAGTGCAGAGACCCAGTACTTC. Amino acids: CASSPTPSGSAETQYF.

The chain is built from TRBV4-2 and TRBJ2-7, with TRBD2 matching 8 bases. Unmatched junction bases numbered 9, after V lost 4 bases and J lost 1 base. The CDR3 consists of 16 residues. CDR1 is LGHNA and CDR2 is YNFKEQ in the germline V gene. CDR3 amino acids: CASSLAAGLESYEQYF. CDR3 bases: TGTGCCAGCAGCCTGGCGGCGGGACTAGAATCCTACGAGCAGTACTTC.

The chain uses TRBV10-3 and TRBJ2-2; tentative D call: TRBD2 (6 bases). Per the germline V gene, CDR1 is ENHRY and CDR2 is SYGVKD. Deletions cut 10 bases from V and 2 bases from J, with 17 bases between. CDR3 length equals 15 residues. The CDR3: CATLFGTSNTGELFF. CDR3 DNA sequence: TGTGCCACCCTCTTCGGGACTTCAAACACCGGGGAGCTGTTTTTT.

This clone was counted only a few times. The chain recombines TRBV5-1 with TRBJ2-5; the match to TRBD2 covers 10 bases. Losses at the gene ends were 4 bases for V and 4 bases for J; bases not matched to a gene: 10. The CDR3 loop spans 16 amino acids. Germline CDR1 SGHRS, CDR2 YFSETQ. DNA for the CDR3: TGCGCCAGCAGCGTACCTAGCGGGAGTACCGGAGAGACCCAGTACTTC. Its translation: CASSVPSGSTGETQYF.

This clone occurred a few times. The chain combines TRBV4-3 with TRBJ1-1, with D unresolved. Per germline, CDR1 LGHNA and CDR2 YSLEER. Between the trimmed V and J ends, which lost 4 bases and 8 bases, there was a span of 20 bases. This CDR3 is built from 15 residues. The CDR3 region is CASSLQYAGAREAFF. In DNA, the CDR3 is TGCGCCAGCAGCCTACAGTACGCAGGCGCCCGAGAAGCTTTCTTT.

This chain connects TRBV5-1 to TRBJ1-1; 7 bases are a match to TRBD1. CDR1 and CDR2 from the germline V gene are SGHRS and YFSETQ. The V gene end was trimmed by 4 bases and the J gene end by 6 bases; junction bases not matched to a gene: 9. The CDR3 is made up of 14 amino acids. The CDR3 coding sequence is TGCGCCAGCAGCCTCGCTATAGACAGGGCTGAAGCTTTCTTT. It specifies CASSLAIDRAEAFF.

The chain combines TRBV19 with TRBJ2-1, with 9 bases that match TRBD2. With V trimmed by 6 bases and J by 7 bases, 13 bases remained unmatched. Germline CDR1 and CDR2: LNHDA and SQIVND (reference sequence). The CDR3 spans 16 residues. CDR3 region: CASSIVGLAVGNEQFF. The CDR3 DNA sequence: TGTGCCAGTAGCATCGTGGGACTAGCCGTTGGGAATGAGCAGTTCTTC.

This sequence joins TRBV13 and TRBJ2-3; weak D call: TRBD2 (5 bases). The CDR3 is made up of 18 amino acids. Germline CDR1 reads PRHDT; CDR2 reads FYEKMQ (reference sequence). The ends were cut back, 1 base at V and 0 bases at J, with 17 bases in the middle. The CDR3 bases are TGTGCCAGCAGCTTAGCGGGGTCGCGGTCCGCTAGCACAGATACGCAGTATTTT. It yields the protein CASSLAGSRSASTDTQYF.

J is TRBJ2-2 and V is TRBV30; possible D gene TRBD1, 6 bases. Trimming removed 3 bases at V and 1 base at J, with 9 bases between. CDR1 is GTSNPN, CDR2 SVGIG, per germline (reference sequence). The CDR3 totals 14 residues. The CDR3, as DNA: TGTGCCTGGAGGCAGGGACAGAACACCGGGGAGCTGTTTTTT. Its protein is CAWRQGQNTGELFF. Filled out from reference TRBV30 and TRBJ2-2, the complete variable domain reads SQTIHQWPATLVQPVGSPLSLECTVEGTSNPNLYWYRQAAGRGLQLLFYSVGIGQISSEVPQNLSASRPQDRQFILSSKKLLLSDSGFYLCAWRQGQNTGELFFGEGSRLTVL.

The genes are TRBV6-5 and TRBJ1-2; D possibly corresponds to TRBD1 (6 bases). Germline CDR1 MNHEY, CDR2 SVGAGI. This CDR3 contains 14 residues. Trimming pared 5 bases from V and 6 bases from J, leaving 16 bases between. This chain's CDR3 is CASSPQDRINGYTF. CDR3 nucleotide sequence: TGTGCCAGCAGTCCACAGGACAGAATCAATGGCTACACCTTC.

The gene calls are TRBV6-1 and TRBJ2-5, with D unresolved. The CDR3 totals 13 residues. Germline V gene data show CDR1 as MNHNS and CDR2 as SASEGT. The V and J ends lost 5 bases and 6 bases respectively, with 13 bases between them. The DNA of the CDR3 is TGTGCCAGCAGTCTCGAAGAATGGCAGACCCAGTACTTC. This translates into CASSLEEWQTQYF.

The chain combines TRBV19 with TRBJ1-2; no clear D. CDR1 and CDR2 from the germline V gene are LNHDA and SQIVND (reference sequence). V lost 1 base to trimming and J lost 2 bases, with 11 bases between them. This CDR3 contains 15 residues. Here the CDR3 reads CASSIGGVPNYGYTF. The CDR3 region has the DNA TGTGCCAGTAGTATAGGCGGGGTGCCCAACTATGGCTACACCTTC. Based on the CDR3 plus reference TRBV19 and TRBJ1-2, the full variable domain is DGGITQSPKYLFRKEGQNVTLSCEQNLNHDAMYWYRQDPGQGLRLIYYSQIVNDFQKGDIAEGYSVSREKKESFPLTVTSAQKNPTAFYLCASSIGGVPNYGYTFGSGTRLTVV.

This clone occurred a few times. The chain joins TRBV2 to TRBJ2-5, with 7 positions matching TRBD2. Germline values: CDR1 SNHLY, CDR2 FYNNEI. The length of the CDR3 is 16 residues. Losses at the gene ends were 6 bases for V and 7 bases for J; bases not matched to a gene: 17. CDR3 nucleotides: TGTGCCAGCAGAGAATCCGGACTAGTCCATTACGGGACCCAGTACTTC. Protein sequence: CASRESGLVHYGTQYF.

The chain employs TRBV11-1 and TRBJ2-3, with D possibly TRBD1 on 5 matching bases. Germline assignment: CDR1 SGHAT and CDR2 FQDESV (reference sequence). With 2 bases removed from V and 4 bases from J, the gap between germline ends came to 16 bases. The CDR3 consists of 16 residues. The CDR3 DNA follows: TGTGCCAGCAGCTTATCCTTCGGCAGGGTAGCAGATACGCAGTATTTT. Protein sequence: CASSLSFGRVADTQYF. The variable domain in full, with the rest retrieved from reference TRBV11-1 and TRBJ2-3, is EAEVAQSPRYKITEKSQAVAFWCDPISGHATLYWYRQILGQGPELLVQFQDESVVDDSQLPKDRFSAERLKGVDSTLKIQPAELGDSAMYLCASSLSFGRVADTQYFGPGTRLTVL.

The rearrangement joins TRBV7-2 to TRBJ2-7, with 11 bases matching TRBD2. V shed 5 bases, J shed 0 bases, and the junction held 3 bases outside the gene matches. The germline CDR1 and CDR2 sequences are SGHTA and FQGNSA. The CDR3 runs 15 residues. CDR3 DNA sequence: TGTGCCAGCAGCCCTAGCGGGGGGCTCTCCTACGAGCAGTACTTC. Amino acids: CASSPSGGLSYEQYF.

The chain joins TRBV14 to TRBJ2-7; 11 bases are shared with TRBD2. This CDR3 is 17 amino acids long. Per the germline V gene, CDR1 is SGHDN and CDR2 is FVKESK. V lost 3 bases, J lost 4 bases, and 11 bases stayed unmatched. The CDR3 coding sequence is TGTGCCAGCAGCCAGGAAGCCCTGGGACTAGCGGTGTACGAGCAGTACTTC. Its translation: CASSQEALGLAVYEQYF.

On this clone: One end of the junction does not line up with germline, which may come from a read error. The chain has TRBV7-7 and TRBJ1-1; D is perhaps TRBD1 (5 bases). Germline-derived CDR1 and CDR2 are SSHAT and FNYEAQ (reference sequence). The CDR3 runs to 14 residues. CDR3 in amino acids: CASSLQGSNTEAFF. CDR3 nucleotides: TGTGCTAGCAGCTTGCAGGGCTCGAACACTGAAGCTTTCTTT.

Comments on this clone: Other DNA sequences in the sample encode the same CDR3. This chain connects TRBV7-2 to TRBJ2-7; 7 bases fit TRBD1. Trimming cost V 3 bases and J 1 base; bases outside gene matches: 3. Per the germline V gene, CDR1 is SGHTA and CDR2 is FQGNSA. CDR3 length equals 14 residues. The CDR3 coding sequence is TGTGCCAGCAGCTTGGAACAGGGGTCCTACGAGCAGTACTTC. Translating it yields CASSLEQGSYEQYF.

The rearrangement uses TRBV27 and TRBJ2-3, with D perhaps matching TRBD1 (5 bases). Germline V gives CDR1 MNHEY, CDR2 SMNVEV (reference sequence). Trimming pared 0 bases from V and 7 bases from J, leaving 8 bases between. The CDR3 has 13 amino acids. CDR3 loop: CASSLSDKHTQYF. CDR3 sequence (DNA): TGTGCCAGCAGTTTATCGGACAAACATACGCAGTATTTT.